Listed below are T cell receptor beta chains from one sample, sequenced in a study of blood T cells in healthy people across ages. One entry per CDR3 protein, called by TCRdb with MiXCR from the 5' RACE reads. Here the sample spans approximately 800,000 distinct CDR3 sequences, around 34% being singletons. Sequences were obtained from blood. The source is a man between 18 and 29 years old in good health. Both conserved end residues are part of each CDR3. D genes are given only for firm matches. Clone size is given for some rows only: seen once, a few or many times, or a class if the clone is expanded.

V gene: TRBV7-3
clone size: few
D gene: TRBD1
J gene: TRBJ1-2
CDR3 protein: CASSLYSRQGYGYTF
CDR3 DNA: TGTGCCAGCAGCTTATATTCCCGACAGGGTTATGGCTACACCTTC

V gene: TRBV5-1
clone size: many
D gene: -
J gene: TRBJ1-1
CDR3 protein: CASSLGGEGTEAFF
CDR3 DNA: TGCGCCAGCAGCTTGGGTGGGGAAGGCACTGAAGCTTTCTTT

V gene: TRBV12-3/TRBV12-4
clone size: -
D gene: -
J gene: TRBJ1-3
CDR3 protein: CASSLSSRVHSGNTIYF
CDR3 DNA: TGTGCCAGCAGTTTAAGTTCCAGGGTCCACTCTGGAAACACCATATATTTT

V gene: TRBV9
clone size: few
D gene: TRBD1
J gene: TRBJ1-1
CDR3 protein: CASSVGQGWTEAFF
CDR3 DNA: TGTGCCAGCAGCGTCGGACAGGGTTGGACTGAAGCTTTCTTT

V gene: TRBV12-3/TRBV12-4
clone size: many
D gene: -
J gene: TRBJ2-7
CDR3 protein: CASSFGQLYEQYF
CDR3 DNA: TGTGCCAGCAGTTTCGGTCAGCTATACGAGCAGTACTTC

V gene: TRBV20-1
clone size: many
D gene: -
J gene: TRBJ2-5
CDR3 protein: CSARDRNRQYQETQYF
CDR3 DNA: TGCAGTGCTAGAGATCGTAACAGGCAGTACCAAGAGACCCAGTACTTC

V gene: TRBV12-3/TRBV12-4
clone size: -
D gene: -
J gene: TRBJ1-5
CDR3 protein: CASSYAGGRSNQPQHF
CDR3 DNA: TGTGCCAGCAGCTACGCCGGGGGTCGAAGCAATCAGCCCCAGCATTTT

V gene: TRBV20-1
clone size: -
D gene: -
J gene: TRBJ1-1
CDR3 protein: CSARDTRRGTEAFF
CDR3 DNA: TGCAGTGCTAGAGACACCCGACGAGGCACTGAAGCTTTCTTT

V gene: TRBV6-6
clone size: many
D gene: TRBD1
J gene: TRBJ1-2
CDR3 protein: CASSNHRGLGGYTF
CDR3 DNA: TGTGCCAGCAGTAACCACAGGGGGTTAGGTGGCTACACCTTC

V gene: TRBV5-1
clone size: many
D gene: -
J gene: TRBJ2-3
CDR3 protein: CASSRRETTDTQYF
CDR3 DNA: TGCGCCAGCAGCAGACGAGAGACCACAGATACGCAGTATTTT

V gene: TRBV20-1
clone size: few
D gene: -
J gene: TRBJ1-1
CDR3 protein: CSARRPTGNTEAFF
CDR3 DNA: TGCAGTGCGCGCCGTCCTACAGGGAACACTGAAGCTTTCTTT

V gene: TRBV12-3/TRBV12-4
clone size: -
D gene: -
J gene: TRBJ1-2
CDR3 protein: CASSDQGLPYGYTF
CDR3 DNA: TGTGCCAGCAGCGACCAGGGGTTACCCTATGGCTACACCTTC

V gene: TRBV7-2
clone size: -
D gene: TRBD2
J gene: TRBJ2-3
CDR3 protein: CASSFTHSGGDTDTQYF
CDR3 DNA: TGTGCCAGCAGCTTCACTCACTCGGGGGGGGACACAGATACGCAGTATTTT

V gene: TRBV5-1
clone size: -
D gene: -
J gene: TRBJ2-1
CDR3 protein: CASSSRVNEQFF
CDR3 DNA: TGCGCCAGCAGCTCCAGGGTCAATGAGCAGTTCTTC

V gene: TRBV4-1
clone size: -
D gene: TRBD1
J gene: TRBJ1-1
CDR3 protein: CASSQGTTGGRTEAFF
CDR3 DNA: TGCGCCAGCAGCCAAGGGACGACAGGGGGAAGAACTGAAGCTTTCTTT

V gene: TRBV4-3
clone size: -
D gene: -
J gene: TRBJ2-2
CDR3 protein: CAGSQDFIGGELFF
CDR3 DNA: TGCGCCGGCAGCCAAGATTTCATCGGGGGGGAGCTGTTTTTT

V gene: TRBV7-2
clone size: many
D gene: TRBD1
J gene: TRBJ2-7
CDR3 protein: CASSPWTGVLLEQYF
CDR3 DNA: TGTGCCAGCAGCCCTTGGACAGGTGTCTTGTTAGAGCAGTACTTC

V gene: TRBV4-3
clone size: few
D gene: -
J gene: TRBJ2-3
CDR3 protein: CASSQDRGSGTDTQYF
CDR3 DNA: TGCGCCAGCAGCCAAGATCGGGGAAGCGGCACAGATACGCAGTATTTT

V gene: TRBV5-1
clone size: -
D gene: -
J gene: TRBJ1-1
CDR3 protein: CASSKGGGTPGEAFF
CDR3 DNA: TGCGCCAGCAGCAAGGGAGGCGGAACGCCGGGTGAAGCTTTCTTT

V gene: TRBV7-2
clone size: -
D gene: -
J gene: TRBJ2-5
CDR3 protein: CASSLAVGGRQETQYF
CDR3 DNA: TGTGCCAGCAGCTTAGCGGTTGGGGGGAGGCAAGAGACCCAGTACTTC

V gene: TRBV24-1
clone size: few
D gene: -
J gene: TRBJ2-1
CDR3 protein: CATSMWGNEQFF
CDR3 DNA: TGTGCCACCAGTATGTGGGGGAATGAGCAGTTCTTC

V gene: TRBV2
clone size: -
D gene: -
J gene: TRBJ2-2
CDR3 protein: CASSPRAPNTGELFF
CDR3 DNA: TGTGCCAGCAGCCCTCGGGCACCAAACACCGGGGAGCTGTTTTTT

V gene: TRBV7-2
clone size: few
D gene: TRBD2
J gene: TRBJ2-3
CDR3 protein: CASQLSGGLGQTDTQYF
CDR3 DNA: TGTGCCAGCCAGCTCTCGGGAGGCTTAGGGCAGACAGATACGCAGTATTTT

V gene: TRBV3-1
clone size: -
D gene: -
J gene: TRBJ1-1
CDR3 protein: CASSHRQTPKAFF
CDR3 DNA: TGTGCCAGCAGCCACAGACAGACCCCTAAGGCTTTCTTT

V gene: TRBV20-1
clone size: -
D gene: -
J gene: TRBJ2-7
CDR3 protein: CSAVRAYEQYF
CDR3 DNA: TGCAGTGCTGTCCGGGCCTACGAGCAGTACTTC

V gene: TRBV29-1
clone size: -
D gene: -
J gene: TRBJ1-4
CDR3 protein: CSVGRNNEKLFF
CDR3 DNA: TGCAGCGTTGGCAGAAATAATGAAAAACTGTTTTTT

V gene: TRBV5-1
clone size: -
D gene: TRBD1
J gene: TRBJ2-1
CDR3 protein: CASSLPTGFYEQFF
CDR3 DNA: TGCGCCAGCAGCTTGCCGACAGGGTTTTATGAGCAGTTCTTC

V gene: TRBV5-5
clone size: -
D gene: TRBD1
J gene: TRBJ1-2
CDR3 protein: CASSLGQGGRNYGYTF
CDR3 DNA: TGTGCCAGCAGCTTAGGACAGGGCGGACGGAACTATGGCTACACCTTC

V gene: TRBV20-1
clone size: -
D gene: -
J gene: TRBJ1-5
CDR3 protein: CSARDSAVEPNQPQHF
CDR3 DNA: TGCAGTGCTAGAGATTCGGCAGTAGAACCAAATCAGCCCCAGCATTTT

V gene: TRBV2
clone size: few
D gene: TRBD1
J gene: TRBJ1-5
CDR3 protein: CASSGQGVLPQHF
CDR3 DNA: TGTGCCAGCAGTGGACAGGGGGTCTTGCCCCAGCATTTT

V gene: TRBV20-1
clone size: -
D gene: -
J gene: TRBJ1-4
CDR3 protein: CSAKELGGEKLFF
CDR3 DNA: TGCAGTGCTAAAGAACTGGGGGGGGAAAAACTGTTTTTT

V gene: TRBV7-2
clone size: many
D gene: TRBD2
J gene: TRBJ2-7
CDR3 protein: CASSPARGDLPYEQYF
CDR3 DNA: TGTGCCAGCTCGCCAGCACGGGGGGATCTCCCTTACGAGCAGTACTTC

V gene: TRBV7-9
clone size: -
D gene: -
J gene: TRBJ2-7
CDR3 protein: CASSFLQHSEQYF
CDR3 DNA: TGTGCCAGCAGCTTTCTGCAACACAGTGAGCAGTACTTC

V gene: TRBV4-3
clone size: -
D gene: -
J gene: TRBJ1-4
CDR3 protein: CASSRGSDNEKLFF
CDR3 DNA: TGCGCCAGCAGCCGGGGGTCGGATAATGAAAAACTGTTTTTT

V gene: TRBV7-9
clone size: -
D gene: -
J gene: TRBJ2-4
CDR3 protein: CASSLTATEQYF
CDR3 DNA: TGTGCCAGCAGCTTAACCGCTACAGAGCAGTACTTC

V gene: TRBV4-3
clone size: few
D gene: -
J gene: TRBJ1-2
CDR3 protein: CASSQWEEGALGYTF
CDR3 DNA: TGCGCCAGCAGCCAATGGGAGGAAGGGGCGCTTGGCTACACCTTC

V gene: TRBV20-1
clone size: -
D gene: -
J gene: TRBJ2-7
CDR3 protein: CSARRRTAQGEQYF
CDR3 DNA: TGCAGTGCCCGACGGAGGACAGCGCAGGGAGAGCAGTACTTC

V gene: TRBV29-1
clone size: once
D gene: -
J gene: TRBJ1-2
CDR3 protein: CSAGEDNYGYTF
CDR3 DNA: TGCAGCGCTGGGGAGGATAACTATGGCTACACCTTC

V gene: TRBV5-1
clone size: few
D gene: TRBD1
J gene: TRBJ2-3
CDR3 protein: CASSKGQGAGTQYF
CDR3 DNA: TGCGCCAGCAGCAAGGGACAGGGCGCAGGTACGCAGTATTTT

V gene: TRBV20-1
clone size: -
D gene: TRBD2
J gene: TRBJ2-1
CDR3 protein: CSASSAGPQGGGVSEQFF
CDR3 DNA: TGCAGTGCTAGTTCAGCGGGGCCTCAGGGCGGGGGGGTTAGTGAGCAGTTCTTC

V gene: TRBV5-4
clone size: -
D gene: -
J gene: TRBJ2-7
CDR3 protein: CASSSLGSNEQYF
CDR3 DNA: TGTGCCAGCAGCTCATTAGGAAGTAATGAGCAGTACTTC

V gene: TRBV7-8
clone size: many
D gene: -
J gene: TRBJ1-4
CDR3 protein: CASSLALNEKLFF
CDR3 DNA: TGTGCCAGCAGCTTAGCGCTTAATGAAAAACTGTTTTTT

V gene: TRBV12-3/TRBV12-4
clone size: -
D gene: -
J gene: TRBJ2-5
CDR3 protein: CASSPLGRGETQYF
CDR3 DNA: TGTGCCAGCAGTCCTCTGGGGCGAGGAGAGACCCAGTACTTC

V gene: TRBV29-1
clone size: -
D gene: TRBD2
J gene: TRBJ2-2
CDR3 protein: CSVYKRGVFHGELFF
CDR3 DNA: TGCAGCGTTTACAAGCGGGGGGTGTTTCACGGGGAGCTGTTTTTT

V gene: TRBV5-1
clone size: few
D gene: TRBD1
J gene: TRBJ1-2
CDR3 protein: CASSLNRDRYNYGYTF
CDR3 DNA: TGCGCCAGCAGCCTGAACCGGGACAGATATAACTATGGCTACACCTTC